The 27 T cell receptor beta chains below all came from one sample that was sequenced in a study of glioma-infiltrating T cells after dendritic cell vaccination. The time point was: after dendritic cell vaccination, including at tumor progression/relapse. Clones were sequenced by immunoSEQ multiplex PCR, and TCRdb holds only the in-frame ones, with some missing. The profile shows about 99,000 clones, 80% of them singletons. Sequenced material: blood, taken after dendritic cell vaccination. The origin of the receptors is a human donor with glioblastoma.

The chain employs TRBV15 and TRBJ1-4, with D perhaps TRBD1 (6 bases). Germline CDR1 and CDR2: LNHNV and YYDKDF (reference sequence). CDR3 length: 17 amino acids. V lost 4 bases and J lost 3, with 18 bases in between. DNA for the CDR3: TGTGCCACCAGCACCCAAGGGGGGGGCGGACCTAATGAAAAACTGTTTTTT. Its protein is CATSTQGGGGPNEKLFF.

This clone has a handful of counts. The V gene is TRBV27, the J gene TRBJ2-3, with TRBD1 matching 8 bases. V shed 4 bases, J shed 2 bases, and the junction held 5 bases outside the gene matches. Germline V lookup: CDR1 MNHEY, CDR2 SMNVEV (reference sequence). The CDR3 spans 15 residues. CDR3: CASSSAGQATDTQYF. CDR3 sequence (DNA): TGTGCCAGCAGTTCCGCGGGACAGGCCACAGATACGCAGTATTTT.

The chain recombines TRBV19 with TRBJ2-3; 7 bases map to TRBD2. Germline V gene lookup returns CDR1 LNHDA and CDR2 SQIVND (reference sequence). The CDR3 runs 15 residues. V trimming: 10 bases; J trimming: 7 bases; junction bases outside the gene matches: 17. Here the CDR3 DNA reads TGTGCCACTCAGGAGGGAGCGGGGCCTCTCAATACGCAGTATTTT. It specifies CATQEGAGPLNTQYF.

This clone has a handful of counts. This rearrangement joins TRBV30 to TRBJ1-2, with 7 bases lining up with TRBD1. Germline values: CDR1 GTSNPN, CDR2 SVGIG (reference sequence). V lost 8 bases, J lost 2 bases, and 8 bases stayed unmatched. This CDR3 contains 13 residues. The CDR3 loop reads CAGIRQGNYGYTF. The CDR3 coding sequence is TGTGCCGGGATCCGACAGGGAAACTATGGCTACACCTTC.

The V call is TRBV19, the J call TRBJ2-7, with TRBD2 matching over 7 bases. The CDR3 has 15 amino acids. Germline V CDR1 and CDR2: LNHDA, SQIVND (reference sequence). V gave up 4 bases and J gave up 6 bases; unmatched junction bases: 12. The CDR3 DNA reads as TGTGCCAGTAGTACCTTTGTGGGAGGGCCGGGCGAGCAGTACTTC. It yields the protein CASSTFVGGPGEQYF.

There are a few counts of this clone. The chain carries TRBV9 and TRBJ2-5, with D hard to call. Trimming cost V 3 bases and J 4 bases, with 16 bases left between them. This CDR3 contains 15 residues. Germline V lookup: CDR1 SGDLS, CDR2 YYNGEE. The DNA of the CDR3 is TGTGCCAGCAGCGCCCTGTTTAGGCCAGGAGAGACCCAGTACTTC. Amino acids: CASSALFRPGETQYF.

CDR3 DNA: TGTGCCAGCAGCGTCCCCAGTAAACCCTCCTACAATGAGCAGTTCTTC. Translating it yields CASSVPSKPSYNEQFF. J is TRBJ2-1 and V is TRBV9; D is unresolved. The CDR3 length is 16 residues. V shed 2 bases and J shed 0 bases, with 12 bases lying between them. Germline CDR1 reads SGDLS; CDR2 reads YYNGEE.

The chain uses TRBV5-1 and TRBJ2-3; the match to TRBD1 covers 8 bases. The length of the CDR3 is 15 residues. Germline V CDR1 and CDR2: SGHRS, YFSETQ. Unmatched junction bases numbered 7, after V lost 4 bases and J lost 3 bases. CDR3 DNA sequence: TGCGCCAGCAGCCCCGGACAGGGAAGGACAGATACGCAGTATTTT. It codes for CASSPGQGRTDTQYF.

This rearrangement joins TRBV6-5 to TRBJ2-7; D may be TRBD1 (6 bases). Germline V CDR1 and CDR2: MNHEY, SVGAGI. The CDR3 is 13 residues long. With 6 bases removed from V and 2 bases from J, the gap between germline ends came to 11 bases. The CDR3 loop reads CASRNPGAYEQYF. CDR3 DNA sequence: TGTGCCAGCAGGAACCCAGGGGCCTACGAGCAGTACTTC.

This clone was seen more than once but under ten times. The chain has TRBV27 and TRBJ1-5, with D perhaps matching TRBD1 (5 bases). The germline gives CDR1 MNHEY, CDR2 SMNVEV (reference sequence). Trimming took off 8 bases at V and 2 bases at J, with 25 bases between the two ends. CDR3 length equals 18 residues. The CDR3 nucleotides are TGTGCCAGCGGCCCGATTGCGATTCATGGGGCTGGCAATCAGCCCCAGCATTTT. It is translated as CASGPIAIHGAGNQPQHF.

V usage is TRBV5-1 and J usage is TRBJ1-1; 11 bases fit TRBD1. The junction had 7 bases not matched to a gene; V was cut back by 4 bases and J by 11 bases. CDR1 is SGHRS, CDR2 YFSETQ, per germline. This CDR3 contains 13 residues. The CDR3 bases are TGCGCCAGCAGCAGCCGGGACAGGGGGGAGGCTTTCTTT. It translates to CASSSRDRGEAFF.

This chain links TRBV30 with TRBJ2-5; 13 positions agree with TRBD2. The length of the CDR3 is 15 residues. Germline CDR1 GTSNPN, CDR2 SVGIG (reference sequence). V dropped 1 base and J dropped 4; count of bases not matched to a gene: 3. CDR3 coding DNA: TGTGCCTGGAGTGGGTGGACTAGCGGGAGAGAGACCCAGTACTTC. Its protein is CAWSGWTSGRETQYF.

A single count supports this clone. This chain joins TRBV28 and TRBJ1-2; D call uncertain. V was shortened by 11 bases and J by 6 bases, with 10 bases between the two germline ends. Germline V gives CDR1 MDHEN, CDR2 SYDVKM. CDR3 length: 10 amino acids. The CDR3 region has the DNA TGTGCCCGCCGGTTAGATGGCTACACCTTC. It is translated as CARRLDGYTF.

V is TRBV15 and J is TRBJ2-1, with D tentatively TRBD2 (5 bases). V was clipped by 0 bases and J by 9 bases, with 12 bases between them. The length of the CDR3 is 14 residues. Germline V lookup: CDR1 LNHNV, CDR2 YYDKDF (reference sequence). Here the CDR3 reads CATSREWRGGEQFF. CDR3 in DNA: TGTGCCACCAGCAGAGAGTGGAGAGGAGGTGAGCAGTTCTTC.

This clone was seen a handful of times. J is TRBJ2-7 and V is TRBV7-9; no firm D call. Deletions cut 1 base from V and 3 bases from J, with 4 bases between. The CDR3 runs to 12 residues. Germline CDR1 and CDR2: SEHNR and FQNEAQ (reference sequence). This CDR3 reads CASSLVNYEQYF. CDR3 DNA sequence: TGTGCCAGCAGCTTAGTAAACTACGAGCAGTACTTC.

J is TRBJ2-7 and V is TRBV6-1, with D tentatively TRBD1 (6 bases). CDR1 is MNHNS, CDR2 SASEGT, per germline. The CDR3 contains 11 residues. This CDR3 reads CASSEWGEGDV. CDR3 DNA sequence: TGTGCCAGCAGTGAGTGGGGCGAGGGGGATGTC.

This chain connects TRBV7-2 to TRBJ1-2; 8 nucleotides agree with TRBD1. This CDR3 is 13 amino acids long. Germline values: CDR1 SGHTA, CDR2 FQGNSA. With 4 bases clipped from V and 6 bases from J, the junction kept 4 bases outside the gene matches. CDR3 sequence (DNA): TGTGCCAGCAGCTCGACAGGGGAAAATGGCTACACCTTC. It specifies CASSSTGENGYTF.

The chain carries TRBV28 and TRBJ1-2; D is perhaps TRBD1 (6 bases). This CDR3 region has 16 residues. Germline-derived CDR1 and CDR2 are MDHEN and SYDVKM. The V and J ends lost 5 bases and 6 bases respectively, with 22 bases between them. CDR3 sequence (DNA): TGTGCCAGCAGTCAGGGATCAGGGCTTGGGACACATGGCTACACCTTC. This translates into CASSQGSGLGTHGYTF.

This sequence joins TRBV5-1 and TRBJ2-7; 16 nucleotides line up with TRBD2. Trimming cost V 4 bases and J 6 bases; bases outside gene matches: 4. There are 15 residues in the CDR3. Per germline, CDR1 SGHRS and CDR2 YFSETQ. The CDR3 nucleotides read TGCGCCAGCAGCACCGGGACTAGCGGGAGGGGCGAGCAGTACTTC. It yields the protein CASSTGTSGRGEQYF. Drawing the rest from reference TRBV5-1 and TRBJ2-7, the complete variable domain is KAGVTQTPRYLIKTRGQQVTLSCSPISGHRSVSWYQQTPGQGLQFLFEYFSETQRNKGNFPGRFSGRQFSNSRSEMNVSTLELGDSALYLCASSTGTSGRGEQYFGPGTRLTVT.

The chain is built from TRBV7-9 and TRBJ1-1; D possibly corresponds to TRBD1 (6 bases). Germline CDR1 is SEHNR and CDR2 is FQNEAQ (reference sequence). The CDR3 is 14 residues long. V was pared by 3 bases and J by 7 bases, with 15 bases between. CDR3 region: CASSFFRGTDEAFF. CDR3 sequence (DNA): TGTGCCAGCAGCTTTTTCAGGGGTACTGATGAAGCTTTCTTT.

This clone was observed a handful of times. This chain uses TRBV27 with TRBJ2-5; 12 nucleotides agree with TRBD1. V lost 6 bases to trimming and J lost 5 bases; unmatched junction nucleotides: 4. Germline V gene sequence: CDR1 MNHEY, CDR2 SMNVEV (reference sequence). The CDR3 is 14 amino acids. CDR3 DNA sequence: TGTGCCAGCAGGGGACAGGGGGCCGTTGAGACCCAGTACTTC. Its protein product is CASRGQGAVETQYF.

The V call is TRBV7-8, the J call TRBJ1-6; no firm D call. Trimming cost V 2 bases and J 5 bases, with 7 bases left between them. The CDR3 covers 14 residues. Germline V CDR1 and CDR2: SGHVS, FQNEAQ. The CDR3 loop is CASSLRGNNSPLHF. CDR3 nucleotides: TGTGCCAGCAGCTTACGGGGAAATAATTCACCCCTCCACTTT.

This clone was found a few times. This chain links TRBV19 with TRBJ2-7, with 7 bases matching TRBD2. V shed 3 bases, J shed 2 bases, and the junction held 7 bases outside the gene matches. This CDR3 has 15 amino acids. Germline values: CDR1 LNHDA, CDR2 SQIVND (reference sequence). CDR3: CASSIIAGSAYEQYF. For the CDR3, the DNA is TGTGCCAGTAGTATTATAGCGGGTTCCGCCTACGAGCAGTACTTC.

This clone was seen only a few times. The chain carries TRBV29-1 and TRBJ2-2; 15 nucleotides align to TRBD2. The CDR3 consists of 17 residues. Germline trimming cut 3 bases from V and 0 bases from J; bases unmatched to any gene: 2. The germline V gene encodes CDR1 SQVTM and CDR2 ANQGSEA. The CDR3 loop reads CSVDGLAGGPNTGELFF. The DNA for the CDR3 is TGCAGCGTTGATGGACTAGCGGGGGGGCCGAACACCGGGGAGCTGTTTTTT.

The chain combines TRBV5-1 with TRBJ2-2, with 7 bases fitting TRBD2. Germline-derived CDR1 and CDR2 are SGHRS and YFSETQ. CDR3 size: 15 residues. The V segment lost 3 bases and the J segment 5 bases; nucleotides outside the gene matches: 7. In DNA, the CDR3 is TGCGCCAGCAGCTCACTAGCGCCGGGAACCGGGGAGCTGTTTTTT. It translates to CASSSLAPGTGELFF.

The V gene is TRBV25-1, the J gene TRBJ1-1; D remains ambiguous. The V gene's germline CDR1 is MGHDK and CDR2 SYGVNS. The CDR3 is 15 residues long. Trimming took off 6 bases at V and 0 bases at J, with 14 bases between the two ends. CDR3 protein: CASSPRFRMNTEAFF. The CDR3 DNA reads as TGTGCCAGCAGCCCTCGATTCAGGATGAACACTGAAGCTTTCTTT.

V and J are TRBV2 and TRBJ2-5; TRBD1 is a possible D gene (5 bases). Germline CDR1 is SNHLY and CDR2 is FYNNEI. The CDR3 is 13 residues long. The V end was cut by 1 base, the J end by 5 bases, with 8 bases between. In nucleotides, the CDR3 is TGTGCCAGCAGTGAAGGCAGGGCGGAGACCCAGTACTTC. Translated: CASSEGRAETQYF.